This T cell receptor beta chain is drawn from a study of T cells after yellow fever vaccination. Points from the study as a whole: The booster saw the reappearance of most primary-vaccination clones (approximately 96% CD4, around 88% CD8). Faster peaking, at day 5 versus 15, marked a secondary response that was weaker. The CD4 and CD8 compartments had a small share of their clonotypes in common.

Trimming removed 5 bases from V and 8 bases from J, with 15 bases in between. This CDR3 contains 13 residues. Concerning this clonotype: Its antigen is still unknown.

Making TCR cDNA involved 5'RACE template switching, which added UMIs and a universal primer site. TCRdb recomputed calls from the 5' RACE reads with MiXCR, one row per CDR3 protein. This table holds about 580,000 distinct CDR3 sequences, roughly 17% found once. The receptor was derived from a man younger than 35 who received the YFV17D yellow fever vaccine. Source: PBMCs, taken around 5 days after the first yellow fever vaccination. The chain couples TRBV12-3 or TRBV12-4 to TRBJ1-2; D remains ambiguous. The CDR3 protein is CASSPRPLAGYTF. CDR3 bases: TGTGCCAGCAGTCCGAGACCCTTGGCGGGCTACACCTTC.